What follows is one T cell receptor beta chain and its context. Its antigen remains unidentified. This sample is drawn from a study of cytomegalovirus exposure and HLA in healthy donors. General observations from the study: Apparent HLA restriction characterized most CMV-associated TCR beta chains in a later analysis. Sequencing likely caused a cluster of highly shared sequence variants. Indistinguishability led to the exclusion of some V segments, TRBV6-2 and TRBV6-3 included. The majority of TCR sequences were rare, yet some public TCRs appeared in many donors.

PCR amplification relied on 60 Vbeta primers (plus 13 Jbeta primers). This table comes from immunoSEQ multiplex PCR, and its TCRdb copy is limited to in-frame clones, with some not included. The sample yields about 130,000 clones, roughly four fifths seen once. The germline V gene encodes CDR1 SNHLY and CDR2 FYNNEI. The CDR3 extends over 13 amino acids. V was clipped by 5 bases and J by 4 bases, with 9 bases between them. Sequenced sample: PBMCs. The chain combines TRBV2 with TRBJ1-5; D not certain. This TCR was sampled from a woman in her 50s in good health and CMV-seronegative. The DNA for the CDR3 is TGTGCCAGCAGTCCCAGGCTTAATCAGCCCCAGCATTTT. This sequence encodes CASSPRLNQPQHF.